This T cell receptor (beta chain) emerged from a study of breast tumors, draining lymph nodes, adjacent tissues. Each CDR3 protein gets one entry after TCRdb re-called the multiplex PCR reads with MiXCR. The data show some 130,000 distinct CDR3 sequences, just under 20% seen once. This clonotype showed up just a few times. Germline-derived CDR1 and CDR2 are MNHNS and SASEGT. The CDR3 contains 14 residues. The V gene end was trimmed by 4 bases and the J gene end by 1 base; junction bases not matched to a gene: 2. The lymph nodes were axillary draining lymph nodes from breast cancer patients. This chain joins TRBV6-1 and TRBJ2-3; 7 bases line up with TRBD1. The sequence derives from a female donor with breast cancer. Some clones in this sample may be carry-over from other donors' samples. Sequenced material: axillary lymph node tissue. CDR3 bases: TGTGCCAGCAGTGCCGGGACAGGCACAGATACGCAGTATTTT. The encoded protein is CASSAGTGTDTQYF.